A single sample gave rise to the 22 T cell receptor beta chains below, sequenced in a study of blood T cell repertoires in COVID-19. Generated by immunoSEQ multiplex PCR, the TCRdb table keeps only in-frame clones and is missing some. This table has 55,000 to 60,000 clones, approximately 81% appearing once. Material for sequencing was peripheral blood. The receptor source for this set is a man aged 40-55 years with active COVID-19.

This rearrangement joins TRBV9 to TRBJ2-1, with D perhaps matching TRBD2 (5 bases). Germline-derived CDR1 and CDR2 are SGDLS and YYNGEE. The ends were cut back, 1 base at V and 0 bases at J, with 8 bases in the middle. This CDR3 is built from 15 residues. The CDR3 protein is CASSVSAGSYNEQFF. The CDR3 nucleotides are TGTGCCAGCAGCGTATCGGCGGGCTCCTACAATGAGCAGTTCTTC.

CDR3 protein: CASSLDVREGLTDTQYF. CDR3 DNA: TGCGCCAGCAGCTTGGATGTCCGGGAGGGTCTCACAGATACGCAGTATTTT. This chain links TRBV5-1 with TRBJ2-3, with TRBD2 identical over 8 bases. CDR3 length: 17 residues. The germline V gene has CDR1 SGHRS and CDR2 YFSETQ. Germline trimming cut 0 bases from V and 2 bases from J; bases unmatched to any gene: 8.

This clone was detected ten times or more. The chain has TRBV6-5 and TRBJ1-2, with D possibly matching TRBD1 (6 bases). CDR1 is MNHEY and CDR2 is SVGAGI in the germline V gene. The V and J ends lost 6 bases and 8 bases respectively, with 13 bases between them. CDR3 length: 12 residues. The CDR3 DNA is TGTGCCAGCAGGGCCGGGACATTGGGCTACACCTTC. Translation: CASRAGTLGYTF.

For the CDR3, the DNA is TGTGCCAGCAGTCACCGGGGGGCACTCTACCGGGAGGTTAGCGAGCAGTACTTC. Translated: CASSHRGALYREVSEQYF. V usage is TRBV28 and J usage is TRBJ2-7, with a weak D call TRBD2 (7 bases). Trimming removed 5 bases at V and 6 bases at J, with 29 bases between. The CDR3 contains 18 residues. Germline CDR1 is MDHEN and CDR2 is SYDVKM.

The count of this clone is one. This sequence joins TRBV7-6 and TRBJ2-1; 7 bases align to TRBD2. Germline V gene lookup returns CDR1 SGHVS and CDR2 FNYEAQ. V trimming: 2 bases; J trimming: 7 bases; junction bases outside the gene matches: 11. This CDR3 is built from 16 residues. The CDR3 loop reads CASSLYTGTGGNEQFF. The CDR3 region has the DNA TGTGCCAGCAGCTTATATACCGGGACGGGGGGAAATGAGCAGTTCTTC.

The CDR3 is CASSLRREGADTQYF. In DNA form, the CDR3 reads TGTGCCAGCAGCTTAAGGCGGGAGGGCGCAGATACGCAGTATTTT. J is TRBJ2-3 and V is TRBV7-9; TRBD2 matches 9 bases. The CDR3 loop spans 15 amino acids. Unmatched junction bases numbered 4, after V lost 2 bases and J lost 4 bases. Per germline, CDR1 SEHNR and CDR2 FQNEAQ (reference sequence).

The chain is built from TRBV28 and TRBJ1-6, with 9 bases lining up with TRBD1. This CDR3 spans 14 amino acids. CDR1 and CDR2 from the germline V gene are MDHEN and SYDVKM. The V gene end was trimmed by 2 bases and the J gene end by 9 bases; junction bases not matched to a gene: 2. CDR3 nucleotides: TGTGCCAGCAGTTTACCGGACAGGGGTTCACCCCTCCACTTT. Residues: CASSLPDRGSPLHF.

The chain carries TRBV7-9 and TRBJ2-5; TRBD2 aligns across 14 bases. The CDR3 is 15 amino acids. The germline CDR1 and CDR2 sequences are SEHNR and FQNEAQ (reference sequence). Losses at the gene ends were 4 bases for V and 4 bases for J; bases not matched to a gene: 2. The CDR3 nucleotides read TGTGCCAGCAGCTCGGGACTAGCGGGAGCAGAGACCCAGTACTTC. Amino acids: CASSSGLAGAETQYF.

The chain uses TRBV7-9 and TRBJ2-5, with TRBD2 as a possible D gene (6 bases). Germline CDR1 reads SEHNR; CDR2 reads FQNEAQ (reference sequence). With 1 base removed from V and 4 bases from J, the gap between germline ends came to 13 bases. This CDR3 is 15 amino acids long. The CDR3 DNA reads as TGTGCCAGCAGCTTAGTAGGCGGGGCGGGAGAGACCCAGTACTTC. Translation gives CASSLVGGAGETQYF.

The chain joins TRBV3-1 (or the pseudogene TRBV3-2) to TRBJ1-2; 8 bases map to TRBD1. The CDR3 contains 14 residues. The germline CDR1 and CDR2 sequences are LGHDT and YNNKEL (reference sequence). With V trimmed by 1 base and J by 8 bases, 6 bases remained unmatched. DNA of the CDR3: TGTGCCAGCAGCCAAGGGACAGGGAGGAGAGGCTACACCTTC. Translating it yields CASSQGTGRRGYTF.

This chain joins TRBV11-2 and TRBJ2-5; the D gene is possibly TRBD2 (7 bases). Trimming removed 2 bases at V and 3 bases at J, with 13 bases between. The CDR3 runs to 15 residues. Looked up from germline, CDR1 is SGHAT and CDR2 is FQNNGV. This chain's CDR3 is CASSLWGRGKETQYF. In nucleotides, the CDR3 is TGTGCCAGCAGCTTATGGGGGAGGGGGAAAGAGACCCAGTACTTC.

This clone showed up just a few times. V and J are TRBV7-6 and TRBJ1-2; no clear D. CDR1 is SGHVS and CDR2 is FNYEAQ in the germline V gene. V shed 5 bases and J shed 0 bases, with 13 bases lying between them. The length of the CDR3 is 15 residues. CDR3 region: CASSQIAGANYGYTF. The CDR3 DNA is TGTGCCAGCAGCCAAATAGCGGGTGCTAACTATGGCTACACCTTC.

This clone was seen only a few times. The gene calls are TRBV15 and TRBJ2-7; perhaps TRBD1 as D (5 bases). This CDR3 has 13 amino acids. Germline loops: CDR1 LNHNV, CDR2 YYDKDF (reference sequence). V lost 9 bases, J lost 4 bases, and 16 bases lay in between. The CDR3 loop is CATRAGYEYEQYF. The CDR3 DNA follows: TGTGCCACTAGAGCAGGGTATGAGTACGAGCAGTACTTC.

The chain carries TRBV20-1 and TRBJ2-1; D is perhaps TRBD2 (6 bases). The germline V gene has CDR1 DFQATT and CDR2 SNEGSKA (reference sequence). CDR3 length: 14 residues. Trimming left V 3 bases short and J 4 bases short, with 13 bases between. The CDR3 DNA reads TGCAGTGCTAGTAGCGGACCTCGTTACAATGAGCAGTTCTTC. It codes for CSASSGPRYNEQFF.

V gene TRBV27 combines with J gene TRBJ2-7, with D tentatively TRBD1 (6 bases). Trimming cost V 6 bases and J 3 bases, with 21 bases left between them. The CDR3 is made up of 16 amino acids. Germline-derived CDR1 and CDR2 are MNHEY and SMNVEV (reference sequence). The CDR3: CASSPGPGETFYEQYF. In DNA form, the CDR3 reads TGTGCCAGCAGCCCAGGGCCAGGGGAAACGTTCTACGAGCAGTACTTC.

The V and J genes are TRBV10-3 and TRBJ2-7; TRBD2 matches 13 bases. The CDR3 runs 15 residues. Per the germline V gene, CDR1 is ENHRY and CDR2 is SYGVKD. Unmatched junction bases numbered 4, after V lost 7 bases and J lost 1 base. CDR3 nucleotides: TGTGCCATCACGGGACTAGCGGGACCGTCCTACGAGCAGTACTTC. Amino acid sequence: CAITGLAGPSYEQYF.

The V gene is TRBV7-6, the J gene TRBJ1-2; D not certain. CDR1 is SGHVS, CDR2 FNYEAQ, per germline. The V and J ends lost 3 bases and 1 base respectively, with 15 bases between them. CDR3 size: 16 residues. This CDR3 reads CASSLGSGPLNYGYTF. The CDR3, as DNA: TGTGCCAGCAGCTTGGGTAGCGGCCCCCTTAACTATGGCTACACCTTC.

This sequence joins TRBV4-1 and TRBJ2-7; 7 bases match TRBD2. The CDR3 is 13 residues long. Germline V lookup: CDR1 MGHRA, CDR2 YSYEKL. V lost 8 bases and J lost 2; bases outside the gene matches: 6. CDR3 residues: CASRGEGAYEQYF. The CDR3 DNA sequence: TGCGCCAGCCGGGGGGAGGGCGCCTACGAGCAGTACTTC.

The rearrangement joins TRBV19 to TRBJ2-4, with TRBD2 identical over 9 bases. Germline V gene data show CDR1 as LNHDA and CDR2 as SQIVND (reference sequence). The V segment lost 1 base and the J segment 10 bases; nucleotides outside the gene matches: 5. The CDR3 runs to 14 residues. The CDR3 region is CASSIGLAEPIQYF. The CDR3 nucleotides read TGTGCCAGTAGTATAGGACTAGCGGAACCGATTCAGTACTTC.

This clone was observed a handful of times. The rearrangement joins TRBV5-1 to TRBJ1-3, with D possibly TRBD1 on 5 matching bases. The CDR3 sequence is 15 residues long. V was pared by 0 bases and J by 5 bases, with 12 bases between. CDR1 is SGHRS, CDR2 YFSETQ, per germline. The DNA for the CDR3 is TGCGCCAGCAGCTTGGAGCCCCAGGGAAGAAACACCATATATTTT. Translation: CASSLEPQGRNTIYF. Filled out from reference TRBV5-1 and TRBJ1-3, the complete variable domain reads KAGVTQTPRYLIKTRGQQVTLSCSPISGHRSVSWYQQTPGQGLQFLFEYFSETQRNKGNFPGRFSGRQFSNSRSEMNVSTLELGDSALYLCASSLEPQGRNTIYFGEGSWLTVV.

This clone was observed a few times. J is TRBJ2-2 and V is TRBV2, with 13 bases aligning to TRBD2. The CDR3 extends over 15 amino acids. Trimming removed 4 bases from V and 6 bases from J; junction bases left unmatched: 2. Germline loops: CDR1 SNHLY, CDR2 FYNNEI. This CDR3 reads CASSVTSGRAGELFF. In nucleotides, the CDR3 is TGTGCCAGCAGTGTTACTAGCGGGAGGGCCGGGGAGCTGTTTTTT.

This chain uses TRBV5-1 with TRBJ1-2, with TRBD1 identical over 7 bases. Germline V lookup: CDR1 SGHRS, CDR2 YFSETQ. The CDR3 consists of 13 residues. J was trimmed by 6 bases and V by 4 bases; bases with no gene match: 6. The CDR3 protein is CASSTRQGDGYTF. The CDR3, as DNA: TGCGCCAGCAGCACCCGACAGGGAGATGGCTACACCTTC.